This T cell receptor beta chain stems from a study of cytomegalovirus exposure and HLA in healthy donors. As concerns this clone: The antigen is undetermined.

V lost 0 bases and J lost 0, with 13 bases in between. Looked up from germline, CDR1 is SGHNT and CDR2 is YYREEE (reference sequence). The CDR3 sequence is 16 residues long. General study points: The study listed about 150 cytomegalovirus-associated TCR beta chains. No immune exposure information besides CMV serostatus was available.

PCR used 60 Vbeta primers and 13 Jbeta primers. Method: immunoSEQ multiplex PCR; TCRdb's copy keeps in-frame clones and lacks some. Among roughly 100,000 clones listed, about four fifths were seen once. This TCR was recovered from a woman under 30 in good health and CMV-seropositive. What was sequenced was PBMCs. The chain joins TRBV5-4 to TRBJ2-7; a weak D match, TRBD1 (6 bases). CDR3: CASSLARGFNSYEQYF. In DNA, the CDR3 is TGTGCCAGCAGCTTGGCCAGGGGATTTAACTCCTACGAGCAGTACTTC.